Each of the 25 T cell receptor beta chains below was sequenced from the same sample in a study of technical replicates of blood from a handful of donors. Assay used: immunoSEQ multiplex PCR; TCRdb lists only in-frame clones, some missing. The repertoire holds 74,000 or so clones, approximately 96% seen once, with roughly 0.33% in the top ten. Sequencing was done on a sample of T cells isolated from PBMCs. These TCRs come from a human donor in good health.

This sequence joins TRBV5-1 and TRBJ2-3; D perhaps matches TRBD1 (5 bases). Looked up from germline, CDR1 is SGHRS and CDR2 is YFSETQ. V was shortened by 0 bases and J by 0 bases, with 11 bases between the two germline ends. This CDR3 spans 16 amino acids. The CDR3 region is CASSLEGAFSTDTQYF. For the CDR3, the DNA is TGCGCCAGCAGCTTGGAAGGGGCGTTCAGCACAGATACGCAGTATTTT.

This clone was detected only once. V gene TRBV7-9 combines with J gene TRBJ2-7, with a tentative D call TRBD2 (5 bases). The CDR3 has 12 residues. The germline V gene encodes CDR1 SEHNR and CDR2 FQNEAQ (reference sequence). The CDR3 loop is CVYLRGTYEQYF. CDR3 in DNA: TGTGTCTATCTTCGGGGAACCTACGAGCAGTACTTC. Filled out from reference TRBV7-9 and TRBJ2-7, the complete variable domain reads DTGVSQNPRHKITKRGQNVTFRCDPISEHNRLYWYRQTLGQGPEFLTYFQNEAQLEKSRLLSDRFSAERPKGSFSTLEIQRTEQGDSAMYLCVYLRGTYEQYFGPGTRLTVT.

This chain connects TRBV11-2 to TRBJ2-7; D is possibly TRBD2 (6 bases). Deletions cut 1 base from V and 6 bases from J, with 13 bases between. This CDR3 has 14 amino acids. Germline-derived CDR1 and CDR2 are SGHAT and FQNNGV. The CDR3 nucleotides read TGTGCCAGCAGCTTAGGTGGGAGGCGTTTCGAGCAGTACTTC. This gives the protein CASSLGGRRFEQYF.

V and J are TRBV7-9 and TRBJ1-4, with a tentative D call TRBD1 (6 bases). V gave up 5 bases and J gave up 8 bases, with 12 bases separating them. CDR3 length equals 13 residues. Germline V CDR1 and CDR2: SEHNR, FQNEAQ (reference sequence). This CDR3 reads CASSPWTAEKLFF. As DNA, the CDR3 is TGTGCCAGCAGCCCGTGGACAGCCGAAAAACTGTTTTTT.

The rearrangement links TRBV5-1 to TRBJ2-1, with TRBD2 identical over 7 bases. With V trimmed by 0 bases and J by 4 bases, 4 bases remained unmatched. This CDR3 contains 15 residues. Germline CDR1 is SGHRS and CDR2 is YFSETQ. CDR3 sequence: CASSLASGIYNEQFF. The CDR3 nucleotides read TGCGCCAGCAGCTTGGCTAGCGGAATTTACAATGAGCAGTTCTTC.

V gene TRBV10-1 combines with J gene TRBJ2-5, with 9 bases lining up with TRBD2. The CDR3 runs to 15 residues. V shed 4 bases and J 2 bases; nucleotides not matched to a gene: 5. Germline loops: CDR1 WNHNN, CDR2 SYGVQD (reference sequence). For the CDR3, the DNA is TGCGCCAGCAGTGTTATAGCGGGAGATCAAGAGACCCAGTACTTC. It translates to CASSVIAGDQETQYF.

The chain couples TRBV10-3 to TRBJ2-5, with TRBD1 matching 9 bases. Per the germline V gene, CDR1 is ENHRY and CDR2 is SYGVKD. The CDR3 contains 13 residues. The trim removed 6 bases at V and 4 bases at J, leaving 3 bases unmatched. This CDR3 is CAIRPGQGETQYF. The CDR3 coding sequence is TGTGCCATCAGACCGGGACAGGGAGAGACCCAGTACTTC.

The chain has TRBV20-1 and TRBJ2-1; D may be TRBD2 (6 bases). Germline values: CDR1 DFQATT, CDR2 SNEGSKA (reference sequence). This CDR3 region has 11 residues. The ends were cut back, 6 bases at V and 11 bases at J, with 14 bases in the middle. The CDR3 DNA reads TGCAGTGCCGAGGGAGGACTGAAGCAGTTCTTC. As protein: CSAEGGLKQFF.

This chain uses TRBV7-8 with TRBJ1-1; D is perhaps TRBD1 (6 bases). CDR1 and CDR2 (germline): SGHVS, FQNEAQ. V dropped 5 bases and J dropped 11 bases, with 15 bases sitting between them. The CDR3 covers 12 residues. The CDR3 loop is CASSRGGGDAFF. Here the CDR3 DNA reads TGTGCCAGCAGCCGAGGGGGGGGTGACGCTTTCTTT.

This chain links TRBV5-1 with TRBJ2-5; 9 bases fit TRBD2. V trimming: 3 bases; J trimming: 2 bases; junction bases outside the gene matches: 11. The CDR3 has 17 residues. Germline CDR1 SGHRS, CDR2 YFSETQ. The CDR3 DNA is TGCGCCAGCAGCTACGACTCTAGCGGGAAGACTCAAGAGACCCAGTACTTC. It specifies CASSYDSSGKTQETQYF.

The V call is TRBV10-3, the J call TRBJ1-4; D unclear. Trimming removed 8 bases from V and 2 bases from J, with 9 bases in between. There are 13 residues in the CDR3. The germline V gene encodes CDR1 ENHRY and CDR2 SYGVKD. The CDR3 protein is CAIHGRTNEKLFF. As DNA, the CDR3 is TGTGCCATCCATGGGAGGACTAATGAAAAACTGTTTTTT.

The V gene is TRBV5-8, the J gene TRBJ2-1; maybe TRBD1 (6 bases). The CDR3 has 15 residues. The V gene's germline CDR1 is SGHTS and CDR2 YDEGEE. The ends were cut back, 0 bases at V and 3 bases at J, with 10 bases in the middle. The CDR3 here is CASSLAGQIYNEQFF. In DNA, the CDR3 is TGTGCCAGCAGCTTGGCGGGACAAATCTACAATGAGCAGTTCTTC.

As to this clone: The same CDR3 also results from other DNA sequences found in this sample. Here the CDR3 reads CASSYSQNTEAFF. The CDR3 nucleotides read TGTGCCAGCAGTTACTCTCAGAACACTGAAGCTTTCTTT. The rearrangement joins TRBV6-5 to TRBJ1-1, with D unresolved. The V gene's germline CDR1 is MNHEY and CDR2 SVGAGI. The V and J ends lost 0 bases and 1 base respectively, with 3 bases between them. This CDR3 comprises 13 residues.

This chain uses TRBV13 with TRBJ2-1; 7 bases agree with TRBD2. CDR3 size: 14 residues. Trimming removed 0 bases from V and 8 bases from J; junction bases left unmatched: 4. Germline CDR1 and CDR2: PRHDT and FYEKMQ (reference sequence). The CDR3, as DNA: TGTGCCAGCAGCTTAGGGGACCGGGGGGATGAGCAGTTCTTC. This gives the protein CASSLGDRGDEQFF.

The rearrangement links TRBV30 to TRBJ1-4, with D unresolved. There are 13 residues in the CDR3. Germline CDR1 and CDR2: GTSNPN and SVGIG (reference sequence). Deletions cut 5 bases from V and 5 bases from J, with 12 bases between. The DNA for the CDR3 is TGTGCCTGGGAGCCCCTCGTGAATGAAAAACTGTTTTTT. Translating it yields CAWEPLVNEKLFF.

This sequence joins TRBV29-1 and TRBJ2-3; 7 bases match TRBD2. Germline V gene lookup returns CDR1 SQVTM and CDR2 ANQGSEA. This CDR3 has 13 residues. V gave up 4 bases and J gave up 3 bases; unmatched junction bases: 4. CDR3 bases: TGCAGCGTTGTCCAGCGGGAAACAGATACGCAGTATTTT. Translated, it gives CSVVQRETDTQYF.

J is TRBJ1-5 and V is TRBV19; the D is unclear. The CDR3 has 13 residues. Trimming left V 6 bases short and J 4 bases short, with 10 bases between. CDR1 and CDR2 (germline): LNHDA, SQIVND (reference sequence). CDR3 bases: TGTGCCAGTAGCAACACCCTTAATCAGCCCCAGCATTTT. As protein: CASSNTLNQPQHF. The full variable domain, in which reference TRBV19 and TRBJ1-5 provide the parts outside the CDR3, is DGGITQSPKYLFRKEGQNVTLSCEQNLNHDAMYWYRQDPGQGLRLIYYSQIVNDFQKGDIAEGYSVSREKKESFPLTVTSAQKNPTAFYLCASSNTLNQPQHFGDGTRLSIL.

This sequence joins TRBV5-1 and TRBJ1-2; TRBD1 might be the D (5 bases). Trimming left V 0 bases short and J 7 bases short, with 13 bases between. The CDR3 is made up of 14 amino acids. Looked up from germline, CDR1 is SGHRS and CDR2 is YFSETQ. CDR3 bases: TGCGCCAGCAGCTTGGAATCAGGGATGGGTGGCTACACCTTC. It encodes CASSLESGMGGYTF.

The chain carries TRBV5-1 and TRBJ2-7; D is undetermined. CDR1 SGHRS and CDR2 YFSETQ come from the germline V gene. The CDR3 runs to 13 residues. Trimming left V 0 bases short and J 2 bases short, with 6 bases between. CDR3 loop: CASSLDTPYEQYF. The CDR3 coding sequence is TGCGCCAGCAGCTTGGACACCCCCTACGAGCAGTACTTC.

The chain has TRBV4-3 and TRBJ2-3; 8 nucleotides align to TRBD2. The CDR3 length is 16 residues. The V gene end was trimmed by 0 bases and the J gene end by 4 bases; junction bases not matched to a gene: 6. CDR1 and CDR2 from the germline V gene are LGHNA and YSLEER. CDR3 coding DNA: TGCGCCAGCAGCCAAGATGTGGCGGGAGGTGCAGATACGCAGTATTTT. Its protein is CASSQDVAGGADTQYF.

The CDR3 bases are TGCAGCGTTGGTCTAGCGGGCTTCTCCTACGAGCAGTACTTC. This gives the protein CSVGLAGFSYEQYF. The chain links TRBV29-1 to TRBJ2-7; 8 nucleotides line up with TRBD2. Per the germline V gene, CDR1 is SQVTM and CDR2 is ANQGSEA. With V trimmed by 4 bases and J by 0 bases, 5 bases remained unmatched. The CDR3 extends over 14 amino acids.

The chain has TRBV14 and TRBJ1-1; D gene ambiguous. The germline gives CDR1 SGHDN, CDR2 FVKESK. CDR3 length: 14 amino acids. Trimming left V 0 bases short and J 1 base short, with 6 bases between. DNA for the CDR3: TGTGCCAGCAGCCAAGAGTTACAGAACACTGAAGCTTTCTTT. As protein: CASSQELQNTEAFF.

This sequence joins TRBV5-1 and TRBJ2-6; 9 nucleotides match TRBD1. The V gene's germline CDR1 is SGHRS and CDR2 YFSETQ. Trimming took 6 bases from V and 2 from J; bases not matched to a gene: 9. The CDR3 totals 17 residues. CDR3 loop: CASTPSRDRAGANVLTF. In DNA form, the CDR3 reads TGCGCCAGCACCCCTTCCCGGGACAGGGCTGGGGCCAACGTCCTGACTTTC.

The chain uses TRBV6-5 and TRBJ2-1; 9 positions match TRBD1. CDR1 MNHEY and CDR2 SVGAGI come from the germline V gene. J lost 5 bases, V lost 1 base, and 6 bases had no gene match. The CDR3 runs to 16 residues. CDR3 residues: CASSYFGQGLDNEQFF. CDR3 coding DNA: TGTGCCAGCAGTTACTTTGGACAGGGGCTTGACAATGAGCAGTTCTTC.

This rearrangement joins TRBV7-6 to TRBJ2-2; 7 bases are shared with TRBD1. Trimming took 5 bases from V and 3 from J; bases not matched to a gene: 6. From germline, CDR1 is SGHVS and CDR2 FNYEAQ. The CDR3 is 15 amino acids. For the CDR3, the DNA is TGTGCCAGCAGCCATGGGGGACAGTACACCGGGGAGCTGTTTTTT. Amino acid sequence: CASSHGGQYTGELFF.